Sequencing of this T cell receptor (beta chain) was carried out in a study of CD8 T cells in ankylosing spondylitis. CDR1 and CDR2 from the germline V gene are DFQATT and SNEGSKA (reference sequence). This CDR3 is 13 amino acids long. V shed 6 bases and J shed 0 bases, with 12 bases lying between them. Note on this clonotype: Antigen specificity is unknown.

Whole-study results and caveats: Earlier work had already found some motif variants in reactive arthritis synovial fluid and blood. Significant enrichment of disease-linked clones was reportedly seen in matched ankylosing spondylitis synovial fluid.

Quantitative molecular-barcoded 5'-RACE generated the TCR beta libraries. Via MiXCR, TCRdb re-called the 5' RACE reads, giving one row per CDR3 protein. The sample consists of 80,000 to 90,000 distinct CDR3 sequences, around 30% of them appearing once. This TCR came from a male donor with ankylosing spondylitis or in good health (not recorded which). The sequencing input was blood, either unsorted or a sorted T cell fraction (not recorded which). V and J are TRBV20-1 and TRBJ2-7; possibly TRBD2 for D (5 bases). CDR3 loop: CSARSEGSYEQYV. CDR3 DNA: TGCAGTGCCAGGAGTGAGGGCTCCTACGAGCAGTACGTC.